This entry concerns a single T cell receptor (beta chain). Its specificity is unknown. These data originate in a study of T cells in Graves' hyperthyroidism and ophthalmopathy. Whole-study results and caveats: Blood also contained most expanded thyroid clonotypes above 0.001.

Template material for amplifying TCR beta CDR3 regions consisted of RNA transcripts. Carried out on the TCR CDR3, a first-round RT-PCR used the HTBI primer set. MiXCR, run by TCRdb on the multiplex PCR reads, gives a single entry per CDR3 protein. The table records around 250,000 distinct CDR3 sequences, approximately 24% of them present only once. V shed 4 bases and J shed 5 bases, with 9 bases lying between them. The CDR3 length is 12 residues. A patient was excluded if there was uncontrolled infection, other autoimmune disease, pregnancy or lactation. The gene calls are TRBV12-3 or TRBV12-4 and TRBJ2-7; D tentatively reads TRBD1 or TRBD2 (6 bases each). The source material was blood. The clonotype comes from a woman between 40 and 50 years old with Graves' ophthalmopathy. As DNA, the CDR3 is TGTGCCAGCAGTTCGAGGGGGGACGAGCAGTACTTC. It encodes CASSSRGDEQYF.